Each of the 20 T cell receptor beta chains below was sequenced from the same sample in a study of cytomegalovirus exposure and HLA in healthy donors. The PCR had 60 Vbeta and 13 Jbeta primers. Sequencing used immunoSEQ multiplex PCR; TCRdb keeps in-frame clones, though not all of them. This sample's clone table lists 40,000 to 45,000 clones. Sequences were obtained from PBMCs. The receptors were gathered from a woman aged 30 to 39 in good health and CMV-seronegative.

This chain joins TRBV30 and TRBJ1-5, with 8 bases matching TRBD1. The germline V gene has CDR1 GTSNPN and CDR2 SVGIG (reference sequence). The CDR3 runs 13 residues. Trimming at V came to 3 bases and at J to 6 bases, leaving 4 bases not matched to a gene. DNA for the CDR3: TGTGCCTGGAGCGACAGGGGCGGTCAGCCCCAGCATTTT. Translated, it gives CAWSDRGGQPQHF.

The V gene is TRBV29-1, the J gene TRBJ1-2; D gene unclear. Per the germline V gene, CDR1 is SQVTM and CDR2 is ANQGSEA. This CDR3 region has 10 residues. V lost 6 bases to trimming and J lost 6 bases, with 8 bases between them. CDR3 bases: TGCAGCGTCCCGGAGAATGGCTACACCTTC. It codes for CSVPENGYTF.

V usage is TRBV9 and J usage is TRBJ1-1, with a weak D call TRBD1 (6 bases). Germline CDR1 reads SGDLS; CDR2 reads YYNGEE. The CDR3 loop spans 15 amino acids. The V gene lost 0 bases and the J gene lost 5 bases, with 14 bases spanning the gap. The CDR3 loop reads CASSVVERGTTEAFF. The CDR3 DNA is TGTGCCAGCAGCGTAGTCGAAAGGGGGACAACTGAAGCTTTCTTT.

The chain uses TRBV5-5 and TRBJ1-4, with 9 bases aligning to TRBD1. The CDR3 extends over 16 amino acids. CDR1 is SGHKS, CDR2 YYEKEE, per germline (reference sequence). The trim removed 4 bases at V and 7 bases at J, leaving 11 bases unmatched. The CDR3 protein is CASSNHGTGSGEKLFF. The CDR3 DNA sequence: TGTGCCAGCAGCAACCACGGGACAGGGTCGGGTGAAAAACTGTTTTTT.

The CDR3 is CASSLVSGGRRVGRYF. The CDR3 DNA sequence: TGTGCCAGCAGTTTAGTGTCTGGCGGGAGGAGGGTCGGGAGGTACTTC. This chain links TRBV28 with TRBJ2-7, with 8 bases that match TRBD2. The germline gives CDR1 MDHEN, CDR2 SYDVKM. Unmatched junction bases numbered 18, after V lost 2 bases and J lost 12 bases. This CDR3 contains 16 residues.

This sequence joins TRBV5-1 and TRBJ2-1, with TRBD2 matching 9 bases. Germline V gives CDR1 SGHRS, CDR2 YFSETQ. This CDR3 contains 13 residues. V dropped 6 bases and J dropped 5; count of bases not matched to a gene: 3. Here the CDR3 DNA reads TGCGCCAGCAACCCTAGCGGGAACAATGAGCAGTTCTTC. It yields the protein CASNPSGNNEQFF.

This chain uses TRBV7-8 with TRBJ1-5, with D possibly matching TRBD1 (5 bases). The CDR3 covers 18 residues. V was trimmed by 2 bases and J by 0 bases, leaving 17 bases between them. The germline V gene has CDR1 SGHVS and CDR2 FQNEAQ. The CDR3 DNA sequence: TGTGCCAGCAGCTTACAACCCGGGGGAAGTAATAGCAATCAGCCCCAGCATTTT. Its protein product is CASSLQPGGSNSNQPQHF.

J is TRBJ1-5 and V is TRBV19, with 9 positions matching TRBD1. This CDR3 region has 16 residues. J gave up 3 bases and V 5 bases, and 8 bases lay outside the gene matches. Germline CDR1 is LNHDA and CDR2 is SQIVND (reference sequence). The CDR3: CASSFRDREYNQPQHF. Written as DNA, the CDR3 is TGTGCCAGTAGTTTCAGGGACAGGGAGTACAATCAGCCCCAGCATTTT.

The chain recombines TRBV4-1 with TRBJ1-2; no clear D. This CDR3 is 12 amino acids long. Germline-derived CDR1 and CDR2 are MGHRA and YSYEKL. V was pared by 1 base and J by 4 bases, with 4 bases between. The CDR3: CASSQGAYGYTF. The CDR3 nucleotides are TGCGCCAGCAGCCAAGGGGCCTATGGCTACACCTTC.

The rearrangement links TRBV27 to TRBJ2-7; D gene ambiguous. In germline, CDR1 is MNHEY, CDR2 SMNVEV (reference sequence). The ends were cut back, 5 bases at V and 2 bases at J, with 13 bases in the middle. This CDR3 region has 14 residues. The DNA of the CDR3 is TGTGCCAGCAGTCCCCAAGGAGCCCCCTACGAGCAGTACTTC. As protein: CASSPQGAPYEQYF.

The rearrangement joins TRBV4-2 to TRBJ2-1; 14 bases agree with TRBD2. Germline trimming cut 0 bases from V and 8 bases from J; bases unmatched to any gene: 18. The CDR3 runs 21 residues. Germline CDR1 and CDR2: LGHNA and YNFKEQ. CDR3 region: CASSQDPMMGLAGAGGDEQFF. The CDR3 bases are TGTGCCAGCAGCCAAGATCCAATGATGGGACTAGCGGGAGCGGGGGGCGATGAGCAGTTCTTC.

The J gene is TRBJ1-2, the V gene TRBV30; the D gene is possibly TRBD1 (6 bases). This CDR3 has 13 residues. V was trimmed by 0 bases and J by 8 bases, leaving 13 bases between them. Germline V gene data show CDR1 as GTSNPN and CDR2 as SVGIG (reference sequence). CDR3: CAWSVTGIDGYTF. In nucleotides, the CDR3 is TGTGCCTGGAGTGTAACAGGGATTGACGGCTACACCTTC.

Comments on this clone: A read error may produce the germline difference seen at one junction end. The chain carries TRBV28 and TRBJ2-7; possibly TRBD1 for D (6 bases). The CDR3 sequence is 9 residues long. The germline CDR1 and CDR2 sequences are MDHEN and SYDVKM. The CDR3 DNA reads TGTGCCAGTGGGGACACCAGATTGTTC. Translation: CASGDTRLF.

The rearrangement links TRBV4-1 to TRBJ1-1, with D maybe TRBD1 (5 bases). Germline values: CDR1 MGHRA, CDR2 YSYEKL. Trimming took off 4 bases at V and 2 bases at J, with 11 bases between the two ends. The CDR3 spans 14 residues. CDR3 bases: TGCGCCAGCAGCCCTTTCGGGGGAAACACTGAAGCTTTCTTT. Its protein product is CASSPFGGNTEAFF.

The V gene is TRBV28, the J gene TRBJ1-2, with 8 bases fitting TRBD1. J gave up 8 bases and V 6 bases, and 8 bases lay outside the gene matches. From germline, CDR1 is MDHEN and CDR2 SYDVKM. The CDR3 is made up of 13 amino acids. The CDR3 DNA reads TGTGCCAGCAGCCTGGACAGGGTGGGCGGCTACACCTTC. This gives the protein CASSLDRVGGYTF.

In DNA form, the CDR3 reads TGTGCCAGCAGTCCGCGAGTTCAGGAAACCGGGGAGCTGTTTTTT. It translates to CASSPRVQETGELFF. The J gene is TRBJ2-2, the V gene TRBV27; the D is unclear. Trimming pared 5 bases from V and 5 bases from J, leaving 15 bases between. This CDR3 is 15 amino acids long. The germline V gene has CDR1 MNHEY and CDR2 SMNVEV (reference sequence).

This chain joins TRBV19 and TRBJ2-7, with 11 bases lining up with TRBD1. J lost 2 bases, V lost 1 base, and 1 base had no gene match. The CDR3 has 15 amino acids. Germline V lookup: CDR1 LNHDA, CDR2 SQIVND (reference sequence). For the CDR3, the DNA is TGTGCCAGTAGTATAGGGACAGGGGGCCCCTACGAGCAGTACTTC. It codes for CASSIGTGGPYEQYF. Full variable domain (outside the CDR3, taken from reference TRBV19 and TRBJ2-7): DGGITQSPKYLFRKEGQNVTLSCEQNLNHDAMYWYRQDPGQGLRLIYYSQIVNDFQKGDIAEGYSVSREKKESFPLTVTSAQKNPTAFYLCASSIGTGGPYEQYFGPGTRLTVT.

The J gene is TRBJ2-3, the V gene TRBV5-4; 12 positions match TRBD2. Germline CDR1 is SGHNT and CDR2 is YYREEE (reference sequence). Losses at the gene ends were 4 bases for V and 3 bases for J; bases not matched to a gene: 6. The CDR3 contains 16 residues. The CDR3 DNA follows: TGTGCCAGCAGCATGGGGACTAGCGGGTCGACAGATACGCAGTATTTT. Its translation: CASSMGTSGSTDTQYF.

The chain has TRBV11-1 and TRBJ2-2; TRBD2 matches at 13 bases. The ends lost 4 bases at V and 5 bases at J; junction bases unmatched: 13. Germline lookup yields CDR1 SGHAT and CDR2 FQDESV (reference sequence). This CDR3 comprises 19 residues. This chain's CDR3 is CASSSNLLAGGPYTGELFF. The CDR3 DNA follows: TGTGCCAGCAGCTCCAACCTACTAGCGGGAGGGCCGTATACCGGGGAGCTGTTTTTT.

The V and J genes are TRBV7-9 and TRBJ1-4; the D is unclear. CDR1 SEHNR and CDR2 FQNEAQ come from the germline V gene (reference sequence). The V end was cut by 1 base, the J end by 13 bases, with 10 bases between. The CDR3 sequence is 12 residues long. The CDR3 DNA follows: TGTGCCAGCAGCTTAGGATCTCCCGGACTGTTTTTT. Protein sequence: CASSLGSPGLFF.